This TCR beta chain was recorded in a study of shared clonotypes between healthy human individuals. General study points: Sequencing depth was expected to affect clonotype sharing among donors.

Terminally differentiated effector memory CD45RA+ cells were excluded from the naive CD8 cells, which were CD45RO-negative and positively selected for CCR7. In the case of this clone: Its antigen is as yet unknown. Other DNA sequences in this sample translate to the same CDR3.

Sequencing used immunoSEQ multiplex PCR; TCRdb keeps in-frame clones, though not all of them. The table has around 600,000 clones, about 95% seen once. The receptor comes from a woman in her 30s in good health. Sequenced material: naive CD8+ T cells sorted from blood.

The CDR3 protein is CASSFGSSYNEQFF. DNA of the CDR3: TGTGCCAGCAGTTTTGGAAGCTCCTACAATGAGCAGTTCTTC. This sequence joins TRBV27 and TRBJ2-1; D is unclear. V shed 3 bases and J shed 0 bases, with 6 bases lying between them. This CDR3 region has 14 residues. CDR1 MNHEY and CDR2 SMNVEV come from the germline V gene (reference sequence).